This TCR beta chain was sequenced during a study of OX40 agonist ivuxolimab in advanced cancers. The assay was immunoSEQ multiplex PCR, and TCRdb's table has in-frame clones only and misses some. The table has around 100,000 clones, 86% seen once. Study results and limitations: CD4+ T cells averaged fewer expanded clones than CD8+ T cells.

CDR1 MNHEY and CDR2 SMNVEV come from the germline V gene (reference sequence). The CDR3 covers 16 residues. V was clipped by 3 bases and J by 4 bases; unmatched bases: 8. As regards this clone: Its antigen is unknown.

The sequence came from an adult with an advanced solid tumor such as melanoma, head and neck, liver or kidney cancer. The sequencing used CD4+ or CD8+ T cells sorted from blood, collected in a trial of the OX40 agonist ivuxolimab. The chain is built from TRBV27 and TRBJ2-5, with 10 positions matching TRBD2. Here the CDR3 DNA reads TGTGCCAGCAGTTTTAGGGCTAGCGGGAGAAGAGAGACCCAGTACTTC. Protein: CASSFRASGRRETQYF.